One and the same sample provided the 30 T cell receptor beta chains below, sequenced in a study of T cells in localized non-small cell lung cancer. Sequencing used immunoSEQ multiplex PCR; TCRdb keeps in-frame clones, though not all of them. Of about 35,000 clones in the sample, approximately 80% were seen once. The sample in question was peripheral blood, obtained before any cancer treatment. The receptors come from a male donor at least 60 years old with stage III squamous cell lung carcinoma.

This chain's CDR3 is CSAGRGGKLFF. The CDR3 DNA reads as TGCAGTGCTGGTAGGGGTGGGAAACTGTTTTTT. The gene calls are TRBV20-1 and TRBJ1-4; tentatively, D is TRBD1 (5 bases). Trimming removed 5 bases at V and 11 bases at J, with 12 bases between. CDR3 size: 11 residues. Germline CDR1 is DFQATT and CDR2 is SNEGSKA (reference sequence).

V is TRBV5-1 and J is TRBJ2-3; D perhaps matches TRBD1 (6 bases). Per the germline V gene, CDR1 is SGHRS and CDR2 is YFSETQ. Trimming took off 4 bases at V and 2 bases at J, with 11 bases between the two ends. This CDR3 contains 14 residues. CDR3 region: CASSEGGATDTQYF. DNA for the CDR3: TGCGCCAGCAGCGAAGGGGGTGCCACAGATACGCAGTATTTT.

The rearrangement links TRBV5-1 to TRBJ1-4; the match to TRBD1 covers 9 bases. The CDR3 sequence is 16 residues long. J was trimmed by 3 bases and V by 4 bases; bases with no gene match: 7. Germline V gene sequence: CDR1 SGHRS, CDR2 YFSETQ. The CDR3 sequence: CASSTGTGRANEKLFF. Written as DNA, the CDR3 is TGCGCCAGCAGCACCGGGACAGGGAGGGCTAATGAAAAACTGTTTTTT.

The chain is built from TRBV18 and TRBJ1-1; no clear D gene. The CDR3 extends over 14 amino acids. Germline V gene lookup returns CDR1 KGHSH and CDR2 LQKENI. The V and J ends lost 1 base and 4 bases respectively, with 10 bases between them. CDR3 DNA sequence: TGTGCCAGCTCACCACAGGGTTCTGGCACTGAAGCTTTCTTT. Translation: CASSPQGSGTEAFF. The entire variable domain, with the rest obtained from reference TRBV18 and TRBJ1-1, is as follows: NAGVMQNPRHLVRRRGQEARLRCSPMKGHSHVYWYRQLPEEGLKFMVYLQKENIIDESGMPKERFSAEFPKEGPSILRIQQVVRGDSAAYFCASSPQGSGTEAFFGQGTRLTVV.

This clone occurred a few times. The conserved phenylalanine or tryptophan normally closing the CDR3 is absent here, so this likely arose from a read error. It is unclear where the CDR3 begins or ends on the DNA, so no DNA is shown, and the CDR3 is as TCRdb lists it. This chain uses TRBV2 with TRBJ1-3; the table gives TRBD1 as D, unverified against the DNA. The CDR3 contains 8 residues when both ends are counted. The germline V gene encodes CDR1 SNHLY and CDR2 FYNNEI. Here the CDR3 reads CASRDRGD.

V and J are TRBV5-5 and TRBJ1-5, with 11 positions matching TRBD1. The germline V gene encodes CDR1 SGHKS and CDR2 YYEKEE (reference sequence). V was pared by 4 bases and J by 7 bases, with 7 bases of the junction left unmatched. The CDR3 consists of 15 residues. CDR3 region: CASSAGTGGGQPQHF. The CDR3 bases are TGTGCCAGCAGCGCCGGGACAGGGGGAGGCCAGCCCCAGCATTTT.

The chain joins TRBV6-1 to TRBJ2-1; a weak D match, TRBD2 (5 bases). Germline V gene lookup returns CDR1 MNHNS and CDR2 SASEGT. The CDR3 is 14 residues long. V was pared by 0 bases and J by 8 bases, with 11 bases between. DNA for the CDR3: TGTGCCAGCAGTGAAGCGGTATTGCGGGATGAGCAGTTCTTC. It translates to CASSEAVLRDEQFF.

The CDR3 reads CASSSQGGDQPQHF. As DNA, the CDR3 is TGTGCCAGCAGCTCCCAGGGAGGGGATCAGCCCCAGCATTTT. The rearrangement uses TRBV5-5 and TRBJ1-5; perhaps TRBD1 as D (5 bases). The germline V and J ends were trimmed by 3 bases and 5 bases, with 12 bases remaining between them. Germline V gene data show CDR1 as SGHKS and CDR2 as YYEKEE (reference sequence). The CDR3 length is 14 residues.

This chain uses TRBV6-4 with TRBJ1-1, with D possibly being TRBD1 (6 bases). The germline gives CDR1 MRHNA, CDR2 SNTAGT. CDR3 size: 13 residues. V was shortened by 6 bases and J by 4 bases, with 12 bases between the two germline ends. CDR3 bases: TGTGCCAGCAGGAGACAGGATACCACTGAAGCTTTCTTT. Its protein is CASRRQDTTEAFF.

The gene calls are TRBV4-1 and TRBJ2-3, with unresolved D. V lost 4 bases and J 2 bases, leaving 10 bases between the germline ends. The CDR3 has 14 residues. CDR1 MGHRA and CDR2 YSYEKL come from the germline V gene. CDR3 protein: CASSLRYPTDTQYF. DNA for the CDR3: TGCGCCAGCAGCCTAAGATATCCCACAGATACGCAGTATTTT.

The chain carries TRBV10-2 and TRBJ2-3; TRBD2 matches at 7 bases. This CDR3 region has 14 residues. Germline CDR1 WSHSY, CDR2 SAAADI. V lost 4 bases and J lost 4; bases outside the gene matches: 5. The CDR3 DNA reads as TGCGCCAGCAGTGTCCCTAGCGGCGCAGATACGCAGTATTTT. Translation gives CASSVPSGADTQYF.

This chain links TRBV13 with TRBJ1-3; 7 bases map to TRBD1. V lost 5 bases to trimming and J lost 0 bases; unmatched junction nucleotides: 7. The germline V gene encodes CDR1 PRHDT and CDR2 FYEKMQ (reference sequence). This CDR3 comprises 16 residues. CDR3 sequence: CASSLGQAISGNTIYF. The DNA of the CDR3 is TGTGCCAGCAGCCTCGGACAGGCTATCTCTGGAAACACCATATATTTT.

This clone has just a few counts. The chain uses TRBV15 and TRBJ2-1; D not certain. Germline values: CDR1 LNHNV, CDR2 YYDKDF (reference sequence). CDR3 size: 13 residues. The V end lost 3 bases, the J end lost 6 bases, and 9 bases lay between the germline ends. The CDR3 sequence: CATSSGPLNEQFF. The DNA of the CDR3 is TGTGCCACCAGCAGCGGACCGCTCAATGAGCAGTTCTTC.

The chain joins TRBV19 to TRBJ1-4, with TRBD1 matching over 11 bases. Germline CDR1 reads LNHDA; CDR2 reads SQIVND (reference sequence). The CDR3 contains 15 residues. With V trimmed by 5 bases and J by 6 bases, 5 bases remained unmatched. CDR3 nucleotide sequence: TGTGCCAGTAGTGGACCGGGACAGGGGGATGAAAAACTGTTTTTT. Amino acid sequence: CASSGPGQGDEKLFF.

V usage is TRBV18 and J usage is TRBJ2-2, with TRBD1 matching over 9 bases. The V segment lost 3 bases and the J segment 4 bases; nucleotides outside the gene matches: 6. The CDR3 loop spans 16 amino acids. Germline V gene sequence: CDR1 KGHSH, CDR2 LQKENI. The CDR3 is CASSPGQGRITGELFF. The CDR3 nucleotides are TGTGCCAGCTCACCCGGACAGGGGAGAATCACCGGGGAGCTGTTTTTT. The variable domain in full, completed from reference TRBV18 and TRBJ2-2, reads NAGVMQNPRHLVRRRGQEARLRCSPMKGHSHVYWYRQLPEEGLKFMVYLQKENIIDESGMPKERFSAEFPKEGPSILRIQQVVRGDSAAYFCASSPGQGRITGELFFGEGSRLTVL.

This clone appeared a few times. V is TRBV9 and J is TRBJ1-1; 12 bases match TRBD1. Germline trimming cut 2 bases from V and 4 bases from J; bases unmatched to any gene: 6. The length of the CDR3 is 16 residues. Germline CDR1 is SGDLS and CDR2 is YYNGEE. The CDR3 protein is CASSVRDRGQGTEAFF. Here the CDR3 DNA reads TGTGCCAGCAGCGTCCGGGACAGGGGGCAGGGCACTGAAGCTTTCTTT.

In this sample, this clone turned up once. V gene TRBV5-8 combines with J gene TRBJ1-5; no firm D call. Germline CDR1 is SGHTS and CDR2 is YDEGEE. V was pared by 2 bases and J by 3 bases, with 9 bases between. There are 14 residues in the CDR3. CDR3 sequence (DNA): TGTGCCAGCAGCTTTATACGGATCAATCAGCCCCAGCATTTT. Encoded protein: CASSFIRINQPQHF.

The chain has TRBV2 and TRBJ1-2; D is unclear. Trimming took off 7 bases at V and 2 bases at J, with 11 bases between the two ends. CDR3 length: 13 residues. Per the germline V gene, CDR1 is SNHLY and CDR2 is FYNNEI. CDR3: CASKRDNNYGYTF. The DNA for the CDR3 is TGTGCCAGCAAGAGAGACAACAACTATGGCTACACCTTC.

The CDR3 coding sequence is TGTGCCAGCAGCGGAGACAGGGGCACAGATACGCAGTATTTT. Its translation is CASSGDRGTDTQYF. The chain employs TRBV9 and TRBJ2-3; 7 bases are a match to TRBD1. The V and J ends lost 3 bases and 1 base, in that order; junction bases with no gene match: 2. Germline-derived CDR1 and CDR2 are SGDLS and YYNGEE. This CDR3 spans 14 amino acids.

The chain uses TRBV7-9 and TRBJ1-2; 8 nucleotides agree with TRBD1. The CDR3 has 18 amino acids. The germline V gene encodes CDR1 SEHNR and CDR2 FQNEAQ (reference sequence). V shed 0 bases and J 5 bases; nucleotides not matched to a gene: 14. CDR3 coding DNA: TGTGCCAGCAGCTTAGCAGGGGCCTTTGACAGGGGACGTTATGGCTACACCTTC. The encoded protein is CASSLAGAFDRGRYGYTF.

The rearrangement uses TRBV5-4 and TRBJ2-1; D is possibly TRBD2 (6 bases). Germline V CDR1 and CDR2: SGHNT, YYREEE (reference sequence). The V and J ends lost 5 bases and 6 bases respectively, with 21 bases between them. The CDR3 is made up of 16 amino acids. The CDR3 sequence is CASSLMGGTPSNEQFF. CDR3 sequence (DNA): TGTGCCAGCAGTTTGATGGGGGGAACCCCTTCCAATGAGCAGTTCTTC.

This chain joins TRBV5-4 and TRBJ1-1; 11 bases line up with TRBD1. V was pared by 4 bases and J by 4 bases, with 6 bases of the junction left unmatched. CDR3 length equals 15 residues. CDR1 and CDR2 (germline): SGHNT, YYREEE (reference sequence). The DNA of the CDR3 is TGTGCCAGCAGCCCCCCCGGGACAGGGGGCACTGAAGCTTTCTTT. It encodes CASSPPGTGGTEAFF.

The chain couples TRBV25-1 to TRBJ1-1; TRBD1 aligns across 7 bases. The germline V gene has CDR1 MGHDK and CDR2 SYGVNS. The CDR3 contains 12 residues. Germline trimming cut 6 bases from V and 8 bases from J; bases unmatched to any gene: 6. The CDR3 protein is CASRPGTAEAFF. In nucleotides, the CDR3 is TGTGCCAGCAGGCCGGGGACAGCCGAAGCTTTCTTT.

The chain employs TRBV5-4 and TRBJ1-1; D may be TRBD1 (5 bases). CDR1 is SGHNT and CDR2 is YYREEE in the germline V gene (reference sequence). The germline V and J ends were trimmed by 0 bases and 0 bases, with 6 bases remaining between them. The CDR3 extends over 14 amino acids. CDR3 sequence reads: CASSLDRMNTEAFF. In DNA, the CDR3 is TGTGCCAGCAGCTTGGACAGGATGAACACTGAAGCTTTCTTT.

Written as DNA, the CDR3 is TGTGCCAGCAGCTTACGAGGGGGCGCTAGCGGGGGCCGAGTAGATACGCAGTATTTT. Translating gives CASSLRGGASGGRVDTQYF. The J gene is TRBJ2-3, the V gene TRBV11-2; 10 positions agree with TRBD2. The CDR3 sequence is 19 residues long. With 2 bases clipped from V and 5 bases from J, the junction kept 16 bases outside the gene matches. Germline V CDR1 and CDR2: SGHAT, FQNNGV. Filled out from reference TRBV11-2 and TRBJ2-3, the complete variable domain reads EAGVAQSPRYKIIEKRQSVAFWCNPISGHATLYWYQQILGQGPKLLIQFQNNGVVDDSQLPKDRFSAERLKGVDSTLKIQPAKLEDSAVYLCASSLRGGASGGRVDTQYFGPGTRLTVL.

This sequence joins TRBV7-9 and TRBJ2-7; TRBD1 agrees at 8 bases. Germline CDR1 and CDR2: SEHNR and FQNEAQ (reference sequence). V lost 1 base, J lost 3 bases, and 5 bases stayed unmatched. The CDR3 runs 15 residues. The CDR3 loop reads CASSLVGQGDYEQYF. For the CDR3, the DNA is TGTGCCAGCAGCTTAGTTGGACAGGGAGACTACGAGCAGTACTTC.

The CDR3 protein is CASSVQGFWAGNTIYF. For the CDR3, the DNA is TGCGCCAGCAGCGTTCAGGGGTTCTGGGCTGGAAACACCATATATTTT. V gene TRBV5-1 combines with J gene TRBJ1-3; perhaps TRBD1 as D (6 bases). The CDR3 has 16 residues. V lost 4 bases to trimming and J lost 2 bases, with 16 bases between them. Germline-derived CDR1 and CDR2 are SGHRS and YFSETQ.

The J gene is TRBJ2-2, the V gene TRBV27, with D maybe TRBD1 (5 bases). The germline V gene has CDR1 MNHEY and CDR2 SMNVEV (reference sequence). The CDR3 totals 15 residues. Trimming removed 2 bases at V and 4 bases at J, with 11 bases between. The CDR3 loop reads CASSLRGRTTGELFF. The CDR3 nucleotides read TGTGCCAGCAGTTTAAGGGGCAGGACCACCGGGGAGCTGTTTTTT.

DNA of the CDR3: TGTGCCTGGGGGACAGGGGGCGCTAGTAATCAGCCCCAGCATTTT. It specifies CAWGTGGASNQPQHF. This chain connects TRBV30 to TRBJ1-5, with 12 bases identical to TRBD1. The CDR3 has 15 amino acids. Germline V gene lookup returns CDR1 GTSNPN and CDR2 SVGIG (reference sequence). V trimming: 5 bases; J trimming: 4 bases; junction bases outside the gene matches: 6.

The V and J genes are TRBV5-1 and TRBJ1-4; TRBD1 matches 9 bases. Germline V gene sequence: CDR1 SGHRS, CDR2 YFSETQ. V dropped 4 bases and J dropped 8; count of bases not matched to a gene: 9. This CDR3 has 15 amino acids. The DNA for the CDR3 is TGCGCCAGCAGCATCGCCGGGACAGGGCGGGAAAAACTGTTTTTT. Encoded protein: CASSIAGTGREKLFF.